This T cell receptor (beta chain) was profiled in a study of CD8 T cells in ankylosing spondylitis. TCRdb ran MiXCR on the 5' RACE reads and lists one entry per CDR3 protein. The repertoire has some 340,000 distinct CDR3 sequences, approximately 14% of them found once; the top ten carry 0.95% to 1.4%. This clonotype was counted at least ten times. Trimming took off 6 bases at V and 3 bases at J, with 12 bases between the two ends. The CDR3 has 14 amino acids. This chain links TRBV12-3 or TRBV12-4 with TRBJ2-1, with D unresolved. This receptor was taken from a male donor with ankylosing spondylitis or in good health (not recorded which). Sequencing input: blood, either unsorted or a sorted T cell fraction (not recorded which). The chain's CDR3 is CASREASGYNEQFF. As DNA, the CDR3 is TGTGCCAGCAGGGAAGCTTCTGGCTACAATGAGCAGTTCTTC.